Listed here are 26 T cell receptor beta chains from one sample, sequenced in a study of blood T cell repertoires in COVID-19 (dated by TCRdb to about 2020). Receptor amplification or capture employed the immunoSEQ multiplex PCR assay. Entries here come from immuneACCESS through TCRdb and include only in-frame sequences with V and J called. Some clones fail to appear in such tables; in the studies checked, an unresolved V gene covers under half of the shortfall, and the cause of the remainder is unknown. In all, the sample holds around 150,000 clones, and around 77% of those were seen once. The ten largest clones capture over 8.5% of the sample. The sequenced sample consisted of peripheral blood. The receptors originated from a man in his fifties or sixties with active or convalescent COVID-19.

This clone came up once. The rearrangement joins TRBV3-1 (or the pseudogene TRBV3-2) to TRBJ2-7, with 8 positions matching TRBD1. Germline V gives CDR1 LGHDT, CDR2 YNNKEL (reference sequence). With 2 bases clipped from V and 2 bases from J, the junction kept 8 bases outside the gene matches. This CDR3 comprises 16 residues. The CDR3 DNA reads TGTGCCAGCAGCCAAAGACCCCAGGGGGCCCCCTACGAGCAGTACTTC. This gives the protein CASSQRPQGAPYEQYF.

The rearrangement joins TRBV9 to TRBJ2-2; 9 bases align to TRBD2. The length of the CDR3 is 16 residues. V shed 4 bases, J shed 2 bases, and the junction held 6 bases outside the gene matches. Germline V gives CDR1 SGDLS, CDR2 YYNGEE. The CDR3 DNA reads as TGTGCCAGCAGCCACGGACTAGCGCCCAACACCGGGGAGCTGTTTTTT. Translated, it gives CASSHGLAPNTGELFF.

The rearrangement uses TRBV18 and TRBJ1-1; D uncertain. CDR1 and CDR2 from the germline V gene are KGHSH and LQKENI. This CDR3 is 15 amino acids long. V was clipped by 0 bases and J by 1 base, with 9 bases between them. The CDR3 region has the DNA TGTGCCAGCTCACCACCGAGGGAAAGGAACACTGAAGCTTTCTTT. It translates to CASSPPRERNTEAFF.

The CDR3: CASSFNNPSTDTQYF. The CDR3 DNA follows: TGCGCCAGCAGCTTTAACAACCCTAGCACAGATACGCAGTATTTT. J is TRBJ2-3 and V is TRBV5-1; no clear D. V shed 2 bases and J shed 0 bases, with 10 bases lying between them. Looked up from germline, CDR1 is SGHRS and CDR2 is YFSETQ. CDR3 length: 15 residues.

The chain employs TRBV12-1 and TRBJ2-7; TRBD2 was called by the table and not checked on the DNA. TRBV12-1 is a recognized pseudogene. The CDR3 loop spans 18 amino acids. CDR3 residues: CASSSRPSGRARTYEQYF. The CDR3 DNA reads as TGTGCCAGCAGCTCGAGGCCTAGCGGGAGGGCCCGCACCTACGAGCAGTACTTC.

The chain recombines TRBV28 with TRBJ2-5; maybe TRBD2 (7 bases). The germline V and J ends were trimmed by 7 bases and 5 bases, with 17 bases remaining between them. In germline, CDR1 is MDHEN, CDR2 SYDVKM. The CDR3 has 14 residues. In nucleotides, the CDR3 is TGTGCCAGCAACCCTGTGGGGGGGCTGGAGACCCAGTACTTC. This encodes CASNPVGGLETQYF.

The chain joins TRBV21-1 to TRBJ2-3; the D call TRBD2 from the table was never checked on the DNA. TRBV21-1 is shown as a pseudogene. This CDR3 contains 16 residues. CDR3 coding DNA: TGTGCCAGCAGCAAACCTGGACTAGCGGGAGTGGATACGCAGTATTTT. Its protein is CASSKPGLAGVDTQYF.

The chain combines TRBV5-1 with TRBJ2-3; 10 bases align to TRBD2. The CDR3 consists of 15 residues. The V gene's germline CDR1 is SGHRS and CDR2 YFSETQ. J gave up 1 base and V 4 bases, and 3 bases lay outside the gene matches. Here the CDR3 reads CASSPGLAGTDTQYF. In nucleotides, the CDR3 is TGCGCCAGCAGCCCAGGACTAGCGGGCACAGATACGCAGTATTTT.

This rearrangement joins TRBV6-5 to TRBJ2-7, with TRBD2 as a possible D gene (6 bases). With 1 base removed from V and 3 bases from J, the gap between germline ends came to 13 bases. Germline V gene sequence: CDR1 MNHEY, CDR2 SVGAGI. This CDR3 region has 15 residues. The CDR3 nucleotides are TGTGCCAGCAGTTACTGGGGGGAGAGGCACTACGAGCAGTACTTC. Translated, it gives CASSYWGERHYEQYF.

V and J are TRBV4-1 and TRBJ2-5; TRBD2 matches at 11 bases. The CDR3 spans 18 residues. The V gene's germline CDR1 is MGHRA and CDR2 YSYEKL. Trimming at V came to 2 bases and at J to 2 bases, leaving 10 bases not matched to a gene. CDR3 region: CASSQRSSLAGGQETQYF. As DNA, the CDR3 is TGCGCCAGCAGCCAACGGAGTTCGCTAGCGGGAGGACAAGAGACCCAGTACTTC.

The chain employs TRBV6-5 and TRBJ2-7, with 7 positions matching TRBD2. Germline CDR1 is MNHEY and CDR2 is SVGAGI. This CDR3 has 13 amino acids. J lost 1 base, V lost 6 bases, and 3 bases had no gene match. CDR3 nucleotide sequence: TGTGCCAGCAGGCCAGCGGGATCCTACGAGCAGTACTTC. This gives the protein CASRPAGSYEQYF.

V gene TRBV6-6 combines with J gene TRBJ2-3, with no clear D. V was clipped by 2 bases and J by 1 base, with 13 bases between them. The CDR3 sequence is 16 residues long. The V gene's germline CDR1 is MNHNY and CDR2 SVGAGI (reference sequence). DNA for the CDR3: TGTGCCAGCAGTTACGATGGCAGCCTAGGCACAGATACGCAGTATTTT. This encodes CASSYDGSLGTDTQYF.

The chain uses TRBV5-1 and TRBJ2-5; a weak D match, TRBD1 (6 bases). CDR3 size: 13 residues. V was shortened by 5 bases and J by 5 bases, with 13 bases between the two germline ends. Germline CDR1 reads SGHRS; CDR2 reads YFSETQ. CDR3 nucleotides: TGCGCCAGCAGGGAACAGGGATTGGAGACCCAGTACTTC. Protein sequence: CASREQGLETQYF.

The chain joins TRBV7-9 to TRBJ2-3; perhaps TRBD1 as D (6 bases). Germline loops: CDR1 SEHNR, CDR2 FQNEAQ (reference sequence). V lost 1 base and J 2 bases, leaving 10 bases between the germline ends. This CDR3 is built from 15 residues. This CDR3 is CASSLVKGDTDTQYF. The CDR3 nucleotides are TGTGCCAGCAGCTTAGTGAAGGGGGACACAGATACGCAGTATTTT.

This rearrangement joins TRBV15 to TRBJ1-4; 7 bases are shared with TRBD1. The ends lost 1 base at V and 5 bases at J; junction bases unmatched: 7. The CDR3 contains 16 residues. The germline gives CDR1 LNHNV, CDR2 YYDKDF (reference sequence). DNA for the CDR3: TGTGCCACCAGCAGAGGTCCGGCAGGGGGGAATGAAAAACTGTTTTTT. Amino acids: CATSRGPAGGNEKLFF.

The genes are TRBV18 and TRBJ1-5, with 7 bases fitting TRBD1. CDR3 length: 15 amino acids. Germline CDR1 KGHSH, CDR2 LQKENI. The V segment lost 1 base and the J segment 2 bases; nucleotides outside the gene matches: 2. The CDR3 region is CASSPQGTGNQPQHF. The CDR3 region has the DNA TGTGCCAGCTCACCACAGGGGACAGGCAATCAGCCCCAGCATTTT.

This clone has only one observation. The genes are TRBV10-3 and TRBJ2-2, with TRBD1 identical over 10 bases. Germline V gene sequence: CDR1 ENHRY, CDR2 SYGVKD. Trimming at V came to 6 bases and at J to 7 bases, leaving 5 bases not matched to a gene. The CDR3 is made up of 14 amino acids. As DNA, the CDR3 is TGTGCCATCAGCCTGGGACAGGGGCACGGGGAGCTGTTTTTT. It translates to CAISLGQGHGELFF.

The J gene is TRBJ1-1, the V gene TRBV16, with 8 nucleotides matching TRBD1. V gave up 4 bases and J gave up 7 bases; unmatched junction bases: 5. The germline V gene has CDR1 KGHSY and CDR2 FQNENV. The CDR3 covers 13 residues. The CDR3 here is CASSPRTGNEAFF. In DNA, the CDR3 is TGTGCCAGCAGCCCCCGGACAGGGAATGAAGCTTTCTTT.

The chain employs TRBV5-5 and TRBJ1-6, with D maybe TRBD1 (6 bases). CDR1 SGHKS and CDR2 YYEKEE come from the germline V gene (reference sequence). The CDR3 consists of 14 residues. V was cut by 3 bases and J by 7 bases, with 11 bases left in between. The CDR3 DNA is TGTGCCAGCAGCTACAGGGATCAAAATTCACCCCTCCACTTT. It yields the protein CASSYRDQNSPLHF.

This rearrangement joins TRBV28 to TRBJ1-5, with unresolved D. V was shortened by 4 bases and J by 0 bases, with 13 bases between the two germline ends. The CDR3 is 16 amino acids. CDR1 and CDR2 (germline): MDHEN, SYDVKM. In nucleotides, the CDR3 is TGTGCCAGCAGTTCCCCAGTAACATATAGCAATCAGCCCCAGCATTTT. Translated, it gives CASSSPVTYSNQPQHF.

This clone has a handful of counts. The chain joins TRBV11-2 to TRBJ2-4; TRBD2 might be the D (6 bases). The CDR3 totals 14 residues. Germline CDR1 reads SGHAT; CDR2 reads FQNNGV. Trimming took off 1 base at V and 12 bases at J, with 16 bases between the two ends. The CDR3 nucleotides are TGTGCCAGCAGCTTAGGGTTTGGGGACTCCCGTCAGTACTTC. Translation: CASSLGFGDSRQYF.

A single count supports this clone. The chain links TRBV6-1 to TRBJ1-3; maybe TRBD1 (5 bases). Germline values: CDR1 MNHNS, CDR2 SASEGT. The V end lost 2 bases, the J end lost 4 bases, and 15 bases lay between the germline ends. The CDR3 covers 16 residues. In DNA, the CDR3 is TGTGCCAGCAGTGAAACCCTAGGGGTAACGGGAAACACCATATATTTT. Protein sequence: CASSETLGVTGNTIYF.

The chain joins TRBV3-1 (or the pseudogene TRBV3-2) to TRBJ2-3; TRBD2 aligns across 10 bases. The germline V gene encodes CDR1 LGHDT and CDR2 YNNKEL (reference sequence). V lost 3 bases, J lost 5 bases, and 8 bases stayed unmatched. The CDR3 runs to 16 residues. The CDR3 sequence: CASSHGASGSIDTQYF. CDR3 nucleotides: TGTGCCAGCAGCCACGGGGCTAGCGGGAGTATAGATACGCAGTATTTT.

This clone has only a few counts. The rearrangement joins TRBV7-9 to TRBJ2-2, with 8 bases fitting TRBD2. Trimming cost V 5 bases and J 4 bases; bases outside gene matches: 3. From germline, CDR1 is SEHNR and CDR2 FQNEAQ (reference sequence). The CDR3 loop spans 14 amino acids. The CDR3 DNA sequence: TGTGCCAGCAGCCGAGCGGGGGTCACCGGGGAGCTGTTTTTT. Translating gives CASSRAGVTGELFF.

The chain links TRBV12-3 or TRBV12-4 to TRBJ1-2, with 9 bases that match TRBD1. J lost 10 bases, V lost 3 bases, and 6 bases had no gene match. The CDR3 runs to 13 residues. The CDR3 bases are TGTGCCAGCAGTTTGGGACAGGGAGGTACCTACACCTTC. It codes for CASSLGQGGTYTF.

With respect to this clone: At one end the junction does not follow the germline gene, possibly because of a read error. The rearrangement links TRBV3-1 (or the pseudogene TRBV3-2) to TRBJ2-5, with 7 bases that match TRBD2. CDR1 and CDR2 (germline): LGHDT, YNNKEL (reference sequence). This CDR3 has 18 amino acids. CDR3 protein: CASSPWVRGAGVREAQYF. The CDR3 nucleotides read TGTGCCAGCAGCCCGTGGGTTCGCGGGGCGGGAGTCAGAGAGGCCCAGTACTTC.